A single sample is the source of the 5 T cell receptor beta chains below, sequenced in a study of Ad26.COV2.S vaccination and SARS-CoV-2 variants. TCRdb's copy holds only in-frame clones and misses some; the assay was immunoSEQ multiplex PCR. The sample shows around 310,000 clones, roughly 90% of them seen only once. Treatment in this sample: around 19 received Ad26.COV2.S at low or high dose, single or two shots; 5 received placebo; per-sample allocation not given. Collection of the samples took place on day 63 after the first injection of vaccine or placebo. Sample: peripheral blood, taken in a trial of Ad26.COV2.S vaccine versus placebo. The receptors come from a person between 18 and 65 years old who received the Ad26.COV2.S COVID-19 vaccine or a placebo.

The chain links TRBV6-6 to TRBJ2-6; 11 positions match TRBD2. Germline CDR1 is MNHNY and CDR2 is SVGAGI (reference sequence). The CDR3 runs 19 residues. V gave up 5 bases and J gave up 2 bases; unmatched junction bases: 11. The CDR3 region is CASSPSGRSAGAGANVLTF. In nucleotides, the CDR3 is TGTGCCAGCAGTCCTAGCGGGAGGTCTGCTGGGGCTGGGGCCAACGTCCTGACTTTC.

Points on this clone: Other nucleotide sequences in the sample specify the same CDR3. J is TRBJ2-5 and V is TRBV18; D gene ambiguous. This CDR3 is built from 12 residues. Germline V CDR1 and CDR2: KGHSH, LQKENI. Trimming stripped 3 bases from V and 2 bases from J, with 4 bases between. Written as DNA, the CDR3 is TGTGCCAGCTCACCTGGACAAGAGACCCAGTACTTC. It translates to CASSPGQETQYF.

The rearrangement joins TRBV9 to TRBJ2-1, with 7 bases matching TRBD2. Germline trimming cut 0 bases from V and 10 bases from J; bases unmatched to any gene: 7. Germline CDR1 and CDR2: SGDLS and YYNGEE. This CDR3 has 14 amino acids. The DNA of the CDR3 is TGTGCCAGCAGCGTAGTCGGACTAGTAGGGGAGCAGTTCTTC. Protein sequence: CASSVVGLVGEQFF.

This chain links TRBV4-2 with TRBJ1-6; D gene unclear. V was shortened by 0 bases and J by 9 bases, with 9 bases between the two germline ends. The CDR3 covers 14 residues. Germline loops: CDR1 LGHNA, CDR2 YNFKEQ. The CDR3 DNA reads as TGTGCCAGCAGCCAAGAGGTTTTAAGTTCACCCCTCCACTTT. As protein: CASSQEVLSSPLHF.

The rearrangement uses TRBV12-5 and TRBJ2-1; D perhaps matches TRBD2 (5 bases). CDR1 is LGHNT and CDR2 is FRNRAP in the germline V gene. V was trimmed by 3 bases and J by 5 bases, leaving 8 bases between them. This CDR3 region has 13 residues. The chain's CDR3 is CASGFWENNEQFF. DNA of the CDR3: TGTGCTAGTGGTTTCTGGGAGAACAATGAGCAGTTCTTC. The whole variable domain, remainder taken from reference TRBV12-5 and TRBJ2-1, is DARVTQTPRHKVTEMGQEVTMRCQPILGHNTVFWYRQTMMQGLELLAYFRNRAPLDDSGMPKDRFSAEMPDATLATLKIQPSEPRDSAVYFCASGFWENNEQFFGPGTRLTVL.